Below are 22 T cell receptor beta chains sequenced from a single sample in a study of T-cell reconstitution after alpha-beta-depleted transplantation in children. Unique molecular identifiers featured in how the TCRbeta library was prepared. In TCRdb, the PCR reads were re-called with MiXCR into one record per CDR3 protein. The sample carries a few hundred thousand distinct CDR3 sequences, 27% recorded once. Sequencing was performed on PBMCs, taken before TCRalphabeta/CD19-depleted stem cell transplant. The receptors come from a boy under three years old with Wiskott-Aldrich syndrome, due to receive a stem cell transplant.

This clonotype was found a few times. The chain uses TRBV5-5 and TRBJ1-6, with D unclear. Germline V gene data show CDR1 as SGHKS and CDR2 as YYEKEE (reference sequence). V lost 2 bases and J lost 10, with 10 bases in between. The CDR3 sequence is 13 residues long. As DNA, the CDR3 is TGTGCCAGCAGCTTCACCTTATTGTCACCCCTCCACTTT. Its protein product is CASSFTLLSPLHF.

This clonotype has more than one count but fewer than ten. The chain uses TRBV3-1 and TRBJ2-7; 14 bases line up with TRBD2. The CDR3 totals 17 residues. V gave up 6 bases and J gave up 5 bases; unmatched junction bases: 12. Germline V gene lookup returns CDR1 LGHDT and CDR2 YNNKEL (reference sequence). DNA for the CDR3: TGTGCCAGCAGTGAAATTACCGGGACTAGCGGGAGCAACGAGCAGTACTTC. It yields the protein CASSEITGTSGSNEQYF.

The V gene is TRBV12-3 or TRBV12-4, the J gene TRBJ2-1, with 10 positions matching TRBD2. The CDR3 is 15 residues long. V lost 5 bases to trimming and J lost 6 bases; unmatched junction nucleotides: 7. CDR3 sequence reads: CASSHAGLALNEQFF. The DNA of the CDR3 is TGTGCCAGCAGTCACGCGGGACTAGCGCTCAATGAGCAGTTCTTC.

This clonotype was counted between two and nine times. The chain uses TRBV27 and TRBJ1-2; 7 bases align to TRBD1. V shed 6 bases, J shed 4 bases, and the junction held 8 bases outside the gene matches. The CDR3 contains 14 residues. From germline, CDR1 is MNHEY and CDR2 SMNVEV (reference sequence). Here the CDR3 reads CASSKRQGAYGYTF. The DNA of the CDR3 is TGTGCCAGCAGCAAACGACAGGGAGCCTATGGCTACACCTTC.

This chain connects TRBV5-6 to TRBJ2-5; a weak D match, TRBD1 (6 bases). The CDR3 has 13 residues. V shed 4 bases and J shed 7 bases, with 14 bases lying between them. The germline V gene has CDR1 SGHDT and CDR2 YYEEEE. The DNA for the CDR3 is TGTGCCAGCAGCCTCGGACAGTCAGGGACCCAGTACTTC. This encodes CASSLGQSGTQYF.

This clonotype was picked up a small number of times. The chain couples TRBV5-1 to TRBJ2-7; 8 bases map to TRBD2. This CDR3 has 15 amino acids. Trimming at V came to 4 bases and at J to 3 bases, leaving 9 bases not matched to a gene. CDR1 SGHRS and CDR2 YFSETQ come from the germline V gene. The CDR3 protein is CASSQSKGLGYEQYF. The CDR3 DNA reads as TGCGCCAGCAGCCAAAGTAAGGGACTAGGCTACGAGCAGTACTTC.

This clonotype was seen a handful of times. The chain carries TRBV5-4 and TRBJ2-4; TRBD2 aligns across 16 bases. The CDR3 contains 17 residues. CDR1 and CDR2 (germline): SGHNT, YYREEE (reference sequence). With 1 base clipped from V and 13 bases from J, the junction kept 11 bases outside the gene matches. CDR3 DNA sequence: TGTGCCAGCAGCTTGCTCTCGGGACTAGCGGGAGGGCACGAACAGTACTTC. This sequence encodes CASSLLSGLAGGHEQYF. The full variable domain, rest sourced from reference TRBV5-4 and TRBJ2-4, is ETGVTQSPTHLIKTRGQQVTLRCSSQSGHNTVSWYQQALGQGPQFIFQYYREEENGRGNFPPRFSGLQFPNYSSELNVNALELDDSALYLCASSLLSGLAGGHEQYFGAGTRLSVL.

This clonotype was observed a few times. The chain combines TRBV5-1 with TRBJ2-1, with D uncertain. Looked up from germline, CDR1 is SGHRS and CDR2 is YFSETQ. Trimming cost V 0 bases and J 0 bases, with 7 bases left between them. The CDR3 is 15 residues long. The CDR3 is CASSLDYSSYNEQFF. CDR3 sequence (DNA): TGCGCCAGCAGCTTGGATTATAGCTCCTACAATGAGCAGTTCTTC.

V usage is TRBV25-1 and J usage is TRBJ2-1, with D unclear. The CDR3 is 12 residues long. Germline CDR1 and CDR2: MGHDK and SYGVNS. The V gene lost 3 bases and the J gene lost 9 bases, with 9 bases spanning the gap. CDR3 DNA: TGTGCCAGCAGTGAGCGTATTTTTGAGCAGTTCTTC. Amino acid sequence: CASSERIFEQFF.

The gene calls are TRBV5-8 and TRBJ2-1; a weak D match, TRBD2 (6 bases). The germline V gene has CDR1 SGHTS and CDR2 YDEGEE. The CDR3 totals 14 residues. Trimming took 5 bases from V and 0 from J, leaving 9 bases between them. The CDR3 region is CASRWDFSYNEQFF. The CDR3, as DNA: TGTGCCAGCAGGTGGGACTTCTCCTACAATGAGCAGTTCTTC.

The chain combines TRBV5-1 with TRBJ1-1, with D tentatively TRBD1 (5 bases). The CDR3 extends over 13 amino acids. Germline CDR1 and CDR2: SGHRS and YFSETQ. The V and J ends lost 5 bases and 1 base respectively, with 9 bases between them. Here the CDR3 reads CASRIGANTEAFF. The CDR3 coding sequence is TGCGCCAGCAGGATAGGGGCGAACACTGAAGCTTTCTTT.

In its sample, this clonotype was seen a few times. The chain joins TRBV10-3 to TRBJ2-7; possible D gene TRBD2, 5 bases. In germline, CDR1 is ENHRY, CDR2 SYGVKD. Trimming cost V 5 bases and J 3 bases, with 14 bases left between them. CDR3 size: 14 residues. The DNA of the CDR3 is TGTGCCATCAGTTCAATTAGCGTCGGCTACGAGCAGTACTTC. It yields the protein CAISSISVGYEQYF.

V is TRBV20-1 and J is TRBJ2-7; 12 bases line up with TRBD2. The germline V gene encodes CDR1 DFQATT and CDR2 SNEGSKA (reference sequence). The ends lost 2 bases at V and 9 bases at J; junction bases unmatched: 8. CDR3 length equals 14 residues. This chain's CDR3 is CSARRLAGDGGQYF. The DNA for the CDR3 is TGCAGTGCTAGACGACTAGCGGGAGATGGGGGGCAGTACTTC.

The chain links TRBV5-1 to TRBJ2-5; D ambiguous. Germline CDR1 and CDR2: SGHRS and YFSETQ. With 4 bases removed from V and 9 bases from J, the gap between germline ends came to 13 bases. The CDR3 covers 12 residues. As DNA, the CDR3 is TGCGCCAGCAGCCTCGGCCACAGTTCCCAGTACTTC. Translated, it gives CASSLGHSSQYF.

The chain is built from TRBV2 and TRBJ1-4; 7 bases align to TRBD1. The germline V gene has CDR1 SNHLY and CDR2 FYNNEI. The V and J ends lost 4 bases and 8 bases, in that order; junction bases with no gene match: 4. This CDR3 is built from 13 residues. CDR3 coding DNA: TGTGCCAGCAGTGGACAGGGAACAGAAAAACTGTTTTTT. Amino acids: CASSGQGTEKLFF. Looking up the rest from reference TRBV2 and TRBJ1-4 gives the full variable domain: EPEVTQTPSHQVTQMGQEVILRCVPISNHLYFYWYRQILGQKVEFLVSFYNNEISEKSEIFDDQFSVERPDGSNFTLKIRSTKLEDSAMYFCASSGQGTEKLFFGSGTQLSVL.

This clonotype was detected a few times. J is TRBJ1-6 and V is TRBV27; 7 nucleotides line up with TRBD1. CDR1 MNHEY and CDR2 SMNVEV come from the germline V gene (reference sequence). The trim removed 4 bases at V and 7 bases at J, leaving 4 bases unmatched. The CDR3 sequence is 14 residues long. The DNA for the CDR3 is TGTGCCAGCAGTTCTGACAGGGTCAATTCACCCCTCCACTTT. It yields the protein CASSSDRVNSPLHF.

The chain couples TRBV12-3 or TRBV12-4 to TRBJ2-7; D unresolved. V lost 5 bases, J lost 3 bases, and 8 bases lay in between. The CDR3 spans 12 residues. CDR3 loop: CASSASLYEQYF. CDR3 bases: TGTGCCAGCAGTGCGAGCCTCTACGAGCAGTACTTC.

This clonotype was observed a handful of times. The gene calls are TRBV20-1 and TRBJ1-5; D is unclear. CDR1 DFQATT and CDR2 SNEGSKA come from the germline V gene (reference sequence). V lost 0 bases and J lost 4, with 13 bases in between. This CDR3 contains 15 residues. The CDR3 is CSARDIWAQNQPQHF. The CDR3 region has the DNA TGCAGTGCTAGAGATATCTGGGCACAAAATCAGCCCCAGCATTTT.

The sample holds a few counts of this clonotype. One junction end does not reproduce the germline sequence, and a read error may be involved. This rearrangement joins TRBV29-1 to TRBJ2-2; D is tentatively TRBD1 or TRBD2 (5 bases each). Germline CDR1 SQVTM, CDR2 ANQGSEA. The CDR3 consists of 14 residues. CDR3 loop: CIVEGRTNTGELFF. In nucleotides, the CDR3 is TGCATCGTTGAGGGGCGGACGAACACCGGGGAGCTGTTTTTT.

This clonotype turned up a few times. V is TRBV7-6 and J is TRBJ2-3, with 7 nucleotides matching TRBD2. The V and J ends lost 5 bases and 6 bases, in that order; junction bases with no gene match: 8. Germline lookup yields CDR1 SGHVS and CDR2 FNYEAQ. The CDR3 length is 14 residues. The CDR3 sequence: CASSPSGGSDTQYF. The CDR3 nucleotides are TGTGCCAGCAGCCCTAGCGGAGGGAGCGATACGCAGTATTTT. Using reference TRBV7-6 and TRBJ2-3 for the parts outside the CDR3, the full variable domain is GAGVSQSPRYKVTKRGQDVALRCDPISGHVSLYWYRQALGQGPEFLTYFNYEAQQDKSGLPNDRFSAERPEGSISTLTIQRTEQRDSAMYRCASSPSGGSDTQYFGPGTRLTVL.

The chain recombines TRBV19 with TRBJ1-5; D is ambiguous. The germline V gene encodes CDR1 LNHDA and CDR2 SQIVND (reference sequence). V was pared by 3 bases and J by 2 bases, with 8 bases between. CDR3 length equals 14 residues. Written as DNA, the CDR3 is TGTGCCAGTAGTATTGACATCGGCAATCAGCCCCAGCATTTT. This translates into CASSIDIGNQPQHF.

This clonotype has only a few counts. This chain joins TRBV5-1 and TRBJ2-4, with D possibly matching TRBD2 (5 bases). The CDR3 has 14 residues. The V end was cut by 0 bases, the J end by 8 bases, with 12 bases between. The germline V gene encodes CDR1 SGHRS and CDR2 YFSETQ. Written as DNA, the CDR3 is TGCGCCAGCAGCTTGGCCGGGGTGGTGGACATTCAGTACTTC. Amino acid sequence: CASSLAGVVDIQYF.